The next 12 T cell receptor beta chains were all read from a single sample in a study of cytomegalovirus exposure and HLA in healthy donors. The PCR was carried out with 60 Vbeta primers and 13 Jbeta primers. Produced via immunoSEQ multiplex PCR; TCRdb's table is partial and in-frame only. This table has 150,000 to 200,000 clones, roughly four fifths appearing once. Sequences were obtained from PBMCs. All receptors come from a man aged 25-45 years in good health and CMV-seronegative.

The table lists this clone with a few counts. The rearrangement uses TRBV5-1 and TRBJ1-1; 7 nucleotides agree with TRBD1. With 0 bases clipped from V and 4 bases from J, the junction kept 3 bases outside the gene matches. The CDR3 length is 14 residues. Germline V gene lookup returns CDR1 SGHRS and CDR2 YFSETQ. The CDR3 loop is CASSLGQGGTEAFF. The CDR3 nucleotides read TGCGCCAGCAGCTTGGGGCAGGGGGGCACTGAAGCTTTCTTT.

In this sample, this clone turned up once. In DNA form, the CDR3 reads TGTGCCAGCAGCCCGGGACAGCTCACAGATACGCAGTATTTT. Its translation: CASSPGQLTDTQYF. The J gene is TRBJ2-3, the V gene TRBV7-3; 7 nucleotides line up with TRBD1. Germline values: CDR1 SGHTA, CDR2 FQGTGA. The CDR3 sequence is 14 residues long. V dropped 5 bases and J dropped 2; count of bases not matched to a gene: 4.

The CDR3 DNA is TGCGCCAGCAGCTCCAGGACTAGCGGGAGTATTCCAGATACGCAGTATTTT. This translates into CASSSRTSGSIPDTQYF. The chain recombines TRBV4-1 with TRBJ2-3; 13 positions agree with TRBD2. CDR1 is MGHRA, CDR2 YSYEKL, per germline. The CDR3 is 17 amino acids. Losses at the gene ends were 5 bases for V and 4 bases for J; bases not matched to a gene: 9.

This chain joins TRBV5-1 and TRBJ2-2, with D perhaps matching TRBD1 (6 bases). V lost 3 bases and J 4 bases, leaving 16 bases between the germline ends. Germline assignment: CDR1 SGHRS and CDR2 YFSETQ. The CDR3 runs to 16 residues. The chain's CDR3 is CASSSGHRSFTGELFF. The CDR3 DNA follows: TGCGCCAGCAGCTCGGGACATAGGTCCTTCACCGGGGAGCTGTTTTTT.

This clone occurred once. The chain couples TRBV1 to TRBJ2-2; the table's D call, TRBD2, has no DNA check behind it. TRBV1 is a known pseudogene. The CDR3 spans 16 residues. CDR3 bases: TGCACCAGCAGCCAAAAGAGCGGGAGACACACCGGGGAGCTGTTTTTT. Translation: CTSSQKSGRHTGELFF.

The V and J genes are TRBV2 and TRBJ1-5, with 10 positions matching TRBD1. Germline V gives CDR1 SNHLY, CDR2 FYNNEI. This CDR3 is built from 13 residues. V shed 6 bases and J 6 bases; nucleotides not matched to a gene: 2. The chain's CDR3 is CASSRDRGQPQHF. CDR3 DNA sequence: TGTGCCAGCAGCCGGGACAGGGGTCAGCCCCAGCATTTT.

This chain uses TRBV5-4 with TRBJ2-5; 12 bases map to TRBD2. Germline values: CDR1 SGHNT, CDR2 YYREEE (reference sequence). The CDR3 extends over 17 amino acids. V gave up 4 bases and J gave up 5 bases; unmatched junction bases: 12. CDR3 sequence (DNA): TGTGCCAGCAGCGCCGGACTAGCGGGACCTCCGGGGGAGACCCAGTACTTC. It yields the protein CASSAGLAGPPGETQYF.

The chain has TRBV11-3 and TRBJ2-1; 8 bases align to TRBD2. V shed 0 bases and J 9 bases; nucleotides not matched to a gene: 13. The CDR3 covers 17 residues. Germline lookup yields CDR1 SGHNT and CDR2 YENEEA. CDR3 in amino acids: CASSLDLTGGPGSEQFF. The CDR3 coding sequence is TGTGCCAGCAGCTTAGATCTGACGGGAGGGCCGGGGAGTGAGCAGTTCTTC.

The chain recombines TRBV5-4 with TRBJ2-7, with 7 bases matching TRBD1. The CDR3 spans 16 residues. The germline V gene encodes CDR1 SGHNT and CDR2 YYREEE (reference sequence). J gave up 5 bases and V 0 bases, and 11 bases lay outside the gene matches. The CDR3 loop reads CASSLVRTGGQDEQYF. In nucleotides, the CDR3 is TGTGCCAGCAGCTTGGTTAGGACAGGAGGTCAGGACGAGCAGTACTTC.

The chain carries TRBV28 and TRBJ1-2; D is possibly TRBD1 (6 bases). Trimming left V 6 bases short and J 4 bases short, with 15 bases between. This CDR3 has 14 amino acids. Germline CDR1 MDHEN, CDR2 SYDVKM. The CDR3 DNA sequence: TGTGCCAGCAGGTCTCGAGGGGGTGGCTATGGCTACACCTTC. Translated, it gives CASRSRGGGYGYTF.

DNA of the CDR3: TGTGCCAGCAGCTTGGCGGGGCCCTCTGGAAACACCATATATTTT. Residues: CASSLAGPSGNTIYF. The chain has TRBV7-9 and TRBJ1-3, with D perhaps matching TRBD1 (5 bases). Germline V CDR1 and CDR2: SEHNR, FQNEAQ (reference sequence). The CDR3 contains 15 residues. Between the trimmed V and J ends, which lost 3 bases and 0 bases, there was a span of 9 bases.

This clone appeared a few times. This chain links TRBV7-2 with TRBJ2-7, with D unresolved. CDR3 size: 12 residues. The V end was cut by 3 bases, the J end by 3 bases, with 6 bases between. Germline V lookup: CDR1 SGHTA, CDR2 FQGNSA. The CDR3 spells CASSFTDYEQYF. CDR3 DNA: TGTGCCAGCAGCTTTACAGACTACGAGCAGTACTTC.